This TCR beta chain derives from a study of cytomegalovirus exposure and HLA in healthy donors. The data were produced by immunoSEQ multiplex PCR, yet TCRdb's version contains in-frame clones alone and is incomplete. The data contain approximately 53,000 clones, roughly nine tenths of them singletons. V lost 4 bases and J 3 bases, leaving 13 bases between the germline ends. CDR1 is SGHRS and CDR2 is YFSETQ in the germline V gene. The CDR3 is made up of 15 amino acids. The V gene is TRBV5-1, the J gene TRBJ1-4, with a possible D match to TRBD1 (5 bases). Sequencing was carried out using PBMCs. The TCR comes from a man between 18 and 29 years old in good health and CMV-seronegative. CDR3 amino acids: CASSLGQAPNEKLFF. In nucleotides, the CDR3 is TGCGCCAGCAGCCTAGGACAAGCACCTAATGAAAAACTGTTTTTT.